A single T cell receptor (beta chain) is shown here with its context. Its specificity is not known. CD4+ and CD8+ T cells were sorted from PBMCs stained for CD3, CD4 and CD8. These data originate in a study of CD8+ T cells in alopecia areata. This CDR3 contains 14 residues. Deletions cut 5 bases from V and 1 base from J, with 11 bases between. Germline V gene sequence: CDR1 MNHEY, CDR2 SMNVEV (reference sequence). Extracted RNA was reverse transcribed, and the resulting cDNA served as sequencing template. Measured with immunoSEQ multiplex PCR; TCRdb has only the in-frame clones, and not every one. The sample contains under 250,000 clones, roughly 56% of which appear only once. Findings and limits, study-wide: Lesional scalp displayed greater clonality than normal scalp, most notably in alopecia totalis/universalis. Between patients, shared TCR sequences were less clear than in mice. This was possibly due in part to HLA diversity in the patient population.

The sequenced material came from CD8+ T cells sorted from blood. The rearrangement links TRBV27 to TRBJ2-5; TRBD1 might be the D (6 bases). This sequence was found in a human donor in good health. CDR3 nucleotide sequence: TGTGCCAGCAGTCTGTTAGGGGGCCAAGAGACCCAGTACTTC. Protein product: CASSLLGGQETQYF.